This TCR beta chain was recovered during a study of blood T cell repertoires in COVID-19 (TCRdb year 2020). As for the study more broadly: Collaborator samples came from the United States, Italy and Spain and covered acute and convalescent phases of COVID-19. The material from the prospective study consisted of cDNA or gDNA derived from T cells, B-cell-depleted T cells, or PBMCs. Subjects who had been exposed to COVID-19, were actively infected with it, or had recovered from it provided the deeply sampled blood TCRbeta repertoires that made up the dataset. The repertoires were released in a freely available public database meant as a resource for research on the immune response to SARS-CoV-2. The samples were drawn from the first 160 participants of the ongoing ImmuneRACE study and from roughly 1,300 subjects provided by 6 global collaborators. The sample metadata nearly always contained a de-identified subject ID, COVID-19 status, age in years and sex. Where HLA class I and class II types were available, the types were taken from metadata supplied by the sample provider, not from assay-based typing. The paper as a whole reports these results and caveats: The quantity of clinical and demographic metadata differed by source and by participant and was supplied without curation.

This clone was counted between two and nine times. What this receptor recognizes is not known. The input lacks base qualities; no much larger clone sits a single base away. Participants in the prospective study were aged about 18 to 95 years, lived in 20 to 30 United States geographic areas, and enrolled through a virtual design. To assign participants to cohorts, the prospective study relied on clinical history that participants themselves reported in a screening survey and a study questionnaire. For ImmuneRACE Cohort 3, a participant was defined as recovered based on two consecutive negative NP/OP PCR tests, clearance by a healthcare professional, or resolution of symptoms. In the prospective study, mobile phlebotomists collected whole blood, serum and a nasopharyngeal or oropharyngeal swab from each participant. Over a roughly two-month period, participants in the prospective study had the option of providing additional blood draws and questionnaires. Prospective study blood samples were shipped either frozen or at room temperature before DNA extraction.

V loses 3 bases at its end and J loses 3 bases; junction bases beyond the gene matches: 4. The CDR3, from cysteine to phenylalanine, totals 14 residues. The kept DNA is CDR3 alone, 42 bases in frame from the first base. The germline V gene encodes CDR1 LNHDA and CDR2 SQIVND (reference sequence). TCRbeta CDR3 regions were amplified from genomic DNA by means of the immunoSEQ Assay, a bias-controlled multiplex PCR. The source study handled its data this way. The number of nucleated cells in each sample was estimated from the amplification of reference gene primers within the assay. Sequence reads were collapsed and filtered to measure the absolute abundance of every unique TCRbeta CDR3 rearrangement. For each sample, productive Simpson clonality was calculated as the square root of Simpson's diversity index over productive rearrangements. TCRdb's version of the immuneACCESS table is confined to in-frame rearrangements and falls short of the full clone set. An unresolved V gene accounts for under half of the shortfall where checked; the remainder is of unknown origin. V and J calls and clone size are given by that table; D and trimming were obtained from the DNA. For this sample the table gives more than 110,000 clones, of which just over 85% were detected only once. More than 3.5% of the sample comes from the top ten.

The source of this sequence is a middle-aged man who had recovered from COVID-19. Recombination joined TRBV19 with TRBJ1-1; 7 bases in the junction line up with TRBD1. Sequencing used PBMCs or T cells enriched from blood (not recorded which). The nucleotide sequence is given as TGTGCCAGTAGTATTCCAGGGGGTGACACTGAAGCTTTCTTT. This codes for CASSIPGGDTEAFF.